This entry is about one T cell receptor beta chain. Use of 60 Vbeta and 13 Jbeta primers characterized the PCR. Only in-frame clones appear in the TCRdb table, and some are missing; sequencing was by immunoSEQ multiplex PCR. With more than 45,000 clones in the sample, the ten largest clones hold roughly 4%. The length of the CDR3 is 12 residues. Germline loops: CDR1 MNHEY, CDR2 SMNVEV (reference sequence). Trimming pared 3 bases from V and 8 bases from J, leaving 7 bases between. This sample was included in a study of cytomegalovirus exposure and HLA in healthy donors. Sample: PBMCs. V gene TRBV27 combines with J gene TRBJ2-2; D not resolved. The source of this sequence is a male donor in good health and CMV-seronegative. CDR3 DNA: TGTGCCAGCAGTTTTCAGGCAGGGGAGCTGTTTTTT. Amino acids: CASSFQAGELFF.